The next 23 T cell receptor beta chains were all read from a single sample in a study of cytomegalovirus exposure and HLA in healthy donors (dated by TCRdb to the late 2010s). The method behind the library was the immunoSEQ multiplex PCR assay. For the multiplex PCR, a mixture combining 60 forward primers for TCR Vbeta segments and 13 reverse primers for TCR Jbeta segments was used. This immuneACCESS table, as held by TCRdb, lists in-frame sequences with V and J called but not all clones. Of the missing ones, under half trace to an unresolved V gene in checked studies; the others have no known cause. The sample table lists about 70,000 clones, 65% to 70% of them with a count of one. The top ten clones comprise around 17% of the sample. The sequencing input was PBMCs. Receptors originate from a man aged 35-49 years in good health and CMV-seropositive.

This clone has just a few counts. CDR3 protein: CASRRTVADGYTF. The CDR3 bases are TGTGCCAGCAGAAGGACAGTCGCGGATGGCTACACCTTC. The genes are TRBV27 and TRBJ1-2; D may be TRBD1 (6 bases). The CDR3 is made up of 13 amino acids. Trimming took 6 bases from V and 6 from J, leaving 14 bases between them. CDR1 and CDR2 from the germline V gene are MNHEY and SMNVEV (reference sequence).

Note on this clone: At the DNA level, this CDR3 is encoded by other sequences in the same sample as well. CDR3 bases: TGTGCCAGCAGCTTAACAGGGGGGAACACTGAAGCTTTCTTT. Translated: CASSLTGGNTEAFF. The chain uses TRBV5-5 and TRBJ1-1; TRBD1 aligns across 8 bases. This CDR3 comprises 14 residues. Germline V gene lookup returns CDR1 SGHKS and CDR2 YYEKEE (reference sequence). With V trimmed by 2 bases and J by 1 base, 1 base remained unmatched.

The chain recombines TRBV19 with TRBJ2-1; 8 positions match TRBD2. The length of the CDR3 is 15 residues. V was clipped by 8 bases and J by 7 bases; unmatched bases: 13. Looked up from germline, CDR1 is LNHDA and CDR2 is SQIVND (reference sequence). Here the CDR3 DNA reads TGTGCCAGTGCCCGCTCGGGAGGGGGTTCGAATGAGCAGTTCTTC. Translated: CASARSGGGSNEQFF.

This sequence joins TRBV29-1 and TRBJ2-3; D possibly corresponds to TRBD1 (5 bases). Trimming cost V 0 bases and J 4 bases, with 20 bases left between them. CDR3 length: 17 residues. Germline V gene sequence: CDR1 SQVTM, CDR2 ANQGSEA. The CDR3, as DNA: TGCAGCGTTGAAGAGGGGTTCAAGATAGGGGATCCAGATACGCAGTATTTT. Its translation is CSVEEGFKIGDPDTQYF.

The rearrangement links TRBV29-1 to TRBJ1-4; a weak D match, TRBD1 (5 bases). The CDR3 has 14 residues. Germline loops: CDR1 SQVTM, CDR2 ANQGSEA. Trimming shortened V by 4 bases and J by 8 bases, and 17 bases separated the two germline ends. The CDR3 DNA follows: TGCAGCGTTGGGGATGGGGCTGATGAGGAAAAACTGTTTTTT. Encoded protein: CSVGDGADEEKLFF.

J is TRBJ1-2 and V is TRBV4-2, with D maybe TRBD1 (5 bases). Germline-derived CDR1 and CDR2 are LGHNA and YNFKEQ. CDR3 length: 15 residues. V shed 1 base and J shed 4 bases, with 13 bases lying between them. CDR3 bases: TGTGCCAGCAGCCAAGGGGCGGGGGGTGGCTATGGCTACACCTTC. As protein: CASSQGAGGGYGYTF.

In its sample, this clone was seen once. The chain carries TRBV18 and TRBJ2-1; TRBD2 matches at 11 bases. This CDR3 is built from 17 residues. Germline V gives CDR1 KGHSH, CDR2 LQKENI. Trimming at V came to 2 bases and at J to 7 bases, leaving 10 bases not matched to a gene. The CDR3 spells CASSPELAGDSGNEQFF. As DNA, the CDR3 is TGTGCCAGCTCACCAGAACTAGCGGGAGACTCAGGAAATGAGCAGTTCTTC.

This chain joins TRBV27 and TRBJ2-7, with TRBD1 as a possible D gene (6 bases). V lost 3 bases and J 0 bases, leaving 9 bases between the germline ends. Germline V gene lookup returns CDR1 MNHEY and CDR2 SMNVEV (reference sequence). CDR3 length: 14 amino acids. The DNA of the CDR3 is TGTGCCAGCAGTTTCAGACAGGACTCCTACGAGCAGTACTTC. Translation gives CASSFRQDSYEQYF.

V is TRBV5-5 and J is TRBJ2-5, with TRBD1 matching 8 bases. Germline CDR1 reads SGHKS; CDR2 reads YYEKEE (reference sequence). The CDR3 is made up of 14 amino acids. V lost 4 bases, J lost 11 bases, and 13 bases stayed unmatched. CDR3 in DNA: TGTGCCAGCAGCCCTACCGCCGGACAGGGCGAACAGTACTTC. Residues: CASSPTAGQGEQYF.

This chain joins TRBV14 and TRBJ2-1, with 15 bases lining up with TRBD2. V shed 2 bases, J shed 7 bases, and the junction held 15 bases outside the gene matches. The CDR3 extends over 20 amino acids. The V gene's germline CDR1 is SGHDN and CDR2 FVKESK. CDR3 protein: CASSQRAGTSGGKFLNEQFF. CDR3 sequence (DNA): TGTGCCAGCAGCCAAAGGGCAGGGACTAGCGGGGGGAAATTTCTAAATGAGCAGTTCTTC.

The CDR3 DNA sequence: TGTGCTAGTGGTTTGCCAGCTGGGGCCAACGTCCTGACTTTC. It encodes CASGLPAGANVLTF. The chain carries TRBV12-5 and TRBJ2-6; D gene ambiguous. Deletions cut 2 bases from V and 2 bases from J, with 4 bases between. Germline CDR1 LGHNT, CDR2 FRNRAP. The CDR3 is 14 amino acids.

The V gene is TRBV7-6, the J gene TRBJ2-1, with 7 bases aligning to TRBD2. V lost 1 base to trimming and J lost 2 bases; unmatched junction nucleotides: 5. The V gene's germline CDR1 is SGHVS and CDR2 FNYEAQ. There are 16 residues in the CDR3. CDR3 residues: CASSLDASGTYNEQFF. The CDR3 coding sequence is TGTGCCAGCAGCTTAGACGCCAGCGGGACCTACAATGAGCAGTTCTTC.

This chain joins TRBV9 and TRBJ1-3; D unresolved. The V end lost 0 bases, the J end lost 2 bases, and 12 bases lay between the germline ends. This CDR3 is 16 amino acids long. The germline V gene encodes CDR1 SGDLS and CDR2 YYNGEE. In nucleotides, the CDR3 is TGTGCCAGCAGCGTAGCTACCGTTGGAGCTGGAAACACCATATATTTT. It is translated as CASSVATVGAGNTIYF. The variable domain in full, with the rest retrieved from reference TRBV9 and TRBJ1-3, is DSGVTQTPKHLITATGQRVTLRCSPRSGDLSVYWYQQSLDQGLQFLIQYYNGEERAKGNILERFSAQQFPDLHSELNLSSLELGDSALYFCASSVATVGAGNTIYFGEGSWLTVV.

The sample holds a few counts of this clone. V usage is TRBV9 and J usage is TRBJ1-2, with 8 bases that match TRBD1. The CDR3 sequence is 14 residues long. V was pared by 3 bases and J by 4 bases, with 5 bases of the junction left unmatched. From germline, CDR1 is SGDLS and CDR2 YYNGEE. The CDR3 spells CASSARGPGYGYTF. The CDR3 DNA is TGTGCCAGCAGCGCCAGGGGGCCGGGCTATGGCTACACCTTC.

V and J are TRBV5-1 and TRBJ2-1; 7 nucleotides line up with TRBD2. Trimming at V came to 5 bases and at J to 3 bases, leaving 11 bases not matched to a gene. This CDR3 is built from 16 residues. CDR1 is SGHRS and CDR2 is YFSETQ in the germline V gene. CDR3 sequence (DNA): TGCGCCAGCAGTGGGGGGGTAATGGAATTCTACAATGAGCAGTTCTTC. Its translation: CASSGGVMEFYNEQFF.

This clone appeared once. The gene calls are TRBV7-9 and TRBJ2-2, with 9 bases identical to TRBD2. CDR1 is SEHNR and CDR2 is FQNEAQ in the germline V gene (reference sequence). V lost 8 bases to trimming and J lost 5 bases; unmatched junction nucleotides: 12. This CDR3 spans 16 amino acids. This CDR3 is CASSSEAGGRTGELFF. For the CDR3, the DNA is TGTGCCAGCTCATCGGAAGCGGGGGGAAGGACCGGGGAGCTGTTTTTT. Based on the CDR3 plus reference TRBV7-9 and TRBJ2-2, the full variable domain is DTGVSQNPRHKITKRGQNVTFRCDPISEHNRLYWYRQTLGQGPEFLTYFQNEAQLEKSRLLSDRFSAERPKGSFSTLEIQRTEQGDSAMYLCASSSEAGGRTGELFFGEGSRLTVL.

This clone has more than one count but fewer than ten. The genes are TRBV6-6 and TRBJ2-7, with TRBD2 matching 9 bases. The V segment lost 6 bases and the J segment 5 bases; nucleotides outside the gene matches: 11. Germline CDR1 MNHNY, CDR2 SVGAGI (reference sequence). The CDR3 is made up of 15 amino acids. In DNA form, the CDR3 reads TGTGCCAGCAGACCCCCGCTAGCGGGGAATAACGAGCAGTACTTC. Its translation is CASRPPLAGNNEQYF.

The V call is TRBV6-1, the J call TRBJ1-4, with TRBD1 as a possible D gene (5 bases). The CDR3 totals 15 residues. CDR1 is MNHNS, CDR2 SASEGT, per germline. Trimming shortened V by 4 bases and J by 6 bases, and 15 bases separated the two germline ends. The CDR3, as DNA: TGTGCCAGCAGTGTAATAGGGGCCCGGGATGAAAAACTGTTTTTT. It translates to CASSVIGARDEKLFF.

The CDR3 spells CASSQANDRGLYNEQFF. The CDR3 DNA sequence: TGCGCCAGCAGCCAAGCGAATGACAGGGGGCTCTACAATGAGCAGTTCTTC. The chain has TRBV4-1 and TRBJ2-1; TRBD1 matches 10 bases. Per the germline V gene, CDR1 is MGHRA and CDR2 is YSYEKL. The CDR3 is 17 residues long. J was trimmed by 3 bases and V by 1 base; bases with no gene match: 6.

The gene calls are TRBV18 and TRBJ1-1; a weak D match, TRBD1 (6 bases). Between the trimmed V and J ends, which lost 0 bases and 0 bases, there was a span of 8 bases. The CDR3 length is 15 residues. Per germline, CDR1 KGHSH and CDR2 LQKENI. The CDR3 protein is CASSPPDSLNTEAFF. The DNA for the CDR3 is TGTGCCAGCTCACCACCGGACAGTTTGAACACTGAAGCTTTCTTT. The full variable domain, rest sourced from reference TRBV18 and TRBJ1-1, is NAGVMQNPRHLVRRRGQEARLRCSPMKGHSHVYWYRQLPEEGLKFMVYLQKENIIDESGMPKERFSAEFPKEGPSILRIQQVVRGDSAAYFCASSPPDSLNTEAFFGQGTRLTVV.

As regards this clone: One end of the junction does not line up with germline, which may come from a read error. The genes are TRBV7-7 and TRBJ2-3; 9 positions match TRBD1. From germline, CDR1 is SSHAT and CDR2 FNYEAQ (reference sequence). This CDR3 region has 15 residues. The chain's CDR3 is CASSLGTGRTDTQYF. CDR3 nucleotide sequence: TGTGCTAGCAGCTTAGGGACAGGGCGCACAGATACGCAGTATTTT.

V and J are TRBV19 and TRBJ1-5, with D unclear. CDR3 size: 16 residues. Trimming cost V 3 bases and J 0 bases, with 12 bases left between them. From germline, CDR1 is LNHDA and CDR2 SQIVND (reference sequence). The CDR3 region is CASSMRKEYSNQPQHF. The CDR3 nucleotides are TGTGCCAGTAGTATGAGGAAGGAGTATAGCAATCAGCCCCAGCATTTT.

V and J are TRBV7-2 and TRBJ2-1; 15 nucleotides agree with TRBD2. CDR1 and CDR2 from the germline V gene are SGHTA and FQGNSA. Trimming cost V 5 bases and J 7 bases; bases outside gene matches: 15. The CDR3 contains 19 residues. CDR3 sequence (DNA): TGTGCCAGCAGCCTACAGCGGTGGACTAGCGGGAGGGATGCTAATGAGCAGTTCTTC. Translated, it gives CASSLQRWTSGRDANEQFF.